What follows is one TCR beta chain and its context. Within 2 weeks of study entry, exposed participants had contacted a PCR-confirmed or clinician-diagnosed COVID-19 case. As handled by the study authors: Estimation of nucleated cell counts was performed using reference gene primer amplification. The protocol was immunoSEQ multiplex PCR, while the TCRdb copy is restricted to in-frame clones and leaves out a portion. V and J calls and clone size are those listed in that table; D and trimming were worked out from the DNA. This sample yields roughly 150,000 clones, of which 84% are seen a single time; approximately 1.6% belongs to the top ten. The sample belongs to a study of blood T cell repertoires in COVID-19. Study background: COVID-19 samples from acute and convalescent phases originated in the United States, Italy and Spain.

The CDR3 is made up of 16 amino acids. Germline assignment: CDR1 SGHDT and CDR2 YYEEEE. The V and J ends lost 4 bases and 4 bases, in that order; junction bases with no gene match: 6. J is TRBJ2-1 and V is TRBV5-6, with 12 bases matching TRBD2. The sequence came from a woman under 30 who had been exposed to COVID-19. Sequencing used PBMCs or T cells enriched from blood (not recorded which). DNA for the CDR3: TGTGCCAGCAGCACCCGACTAGCGGGGGAGTACAATGAGCAGTTCTTC. The encoded protein is CASSTRLAGEYNEQFF.